The 32 T cell receptor beta chains presented below share a single source sample, sequenced in a study of OX40 agonist ivuxolimab in advanced cancers. TCRdb's copy holds only in-frame clones and misses some; the assay was immunoSEQ multiplex PCR. The table records about 100,000 clones, 70% to 90% of them present only once. The source was CD4+ or CD8+ T cells sorted from blood, collected in a trial of the OX40 agonist ivuxolimab. These receptors originate from an adult with an advanced solid tumor such as melanoma, head and neck, liver or kidney cancer.

V and J are TRBV6-1 and TRBJ2-7; TRBD2 might be the D (6 bases). The CDR3 sequence is 14 residues long. Germline V gives CDR1 MNHNS, CDR2 SASEGT. Trimming took off 6 bases at V and 7 bases at J, with 19 bases between the two ends. The CDR3 here is CASSRDWAVAEQYF. Written as DNA, the CDR3 is TGTGCCAGCAGCAGGGACTGGGCCGTTGCGGAGCAGTACTTC.

This chain joins TRBV2 and TRBJ2-5; 9 bases line up with TRBD1. Per the germline V gene, CDR1 is SNHLY and CDR2 is FYNNEI. V shed 7 bases, J shed 5 bases, and the junction held 5 bases outside the gene matches. This CDR3 has 13 residues. For the CDR3, the DNA is TGTGCCAGCAAACAGGGGGCATTGGAGACCCAGTACTTC. As protein: CASKQGALETQYF.

The chain combines TRBV11-1 with TRBJ2-2, with 7 bases identical to TRBD1. Unmatched junction bases numbered 6, after V lost 5 bases and J lost 0 bases. The V gene's germline CDR1 is SGHAT and CDR2 FQDESV (reference sequence). This CDR3 has 16 amino acids. Written as DNA, the CDR3 is TGTGCCAGCAGCCCGGGACAGACTACGAACACCGGGGAGCTGTTTTTT. Translation gives CASSPGQTTNTGELFF.

The chain links TRBV30 to TRBJ1-1; a possible D gene is TRBD1 (5 bases). Germline loops: CDR1 GTSNPN, CDR2 SVGIG (reference sequence). This CDR3 region has 13 residues. V lost 0 bases and J 3 bases, leaving 8 bases between the germline ends. Here the CDR3 DNA reads TGTGCCTGGAGTGTCCGGGACGACACTGAAGCTTTCTTT. Its protein is CAWSVRDDTEAFF.

The chain carries TRBV4-1 and TRBJ1-5; 10 nucleotides line up with TRBD1. Per germline, CDR1 MGHRA and CDR2 YSYEKL. Trimming took 2 bases from V and 7 from J; bases not matched to a gene: 8. The CDR3 has 16 amino acids. The CDR3 reads CASSQPGQGVGQPQHF. The CDR3 bases are TGCGCCAGCAGCCAACCAGGACAGGGGGTGGGACAGCCCCAGCATTTT.

The chain joins TRBV10-3 to TRBJ2-5, with D possibly TRBD2 on 6 matching bases. Germline CDR1 ENHRY, CDR2 SYGVKD. Trimming left V 5 bases short and J 7 bases short, with 11 bases between. The CDR3 consists of 12 residues. The CDR3 sequence: CAISTGGLTQYF. For the CDR3, the DNA is TGTGCCATCAGTACCGGGGGTTTGACCCAGTACTTC.

The chain employs TRBV18 and TRBJ1-6; the D gene is possibly TRBD1 (5 bases). The CDR3 runs to 14 residues. Germline V gives CDR1 KGHSH, CDR2 LQKENI. Between the trimmed V and J ends, which lost 3 bases and 7 bases, there was a span of 10 bases. CDR3 in DNA: TGTGCCAGCTCACCGGGGGGAGGCAATTCACCCCTCCACTTT. This gives the protein CASSPGGGNSPLHF.

The chain carries TRBV13 and TRBJ2-1; TRBD2 matches at 7 bases. The CDR3 runs to 17 residues. Germline V gene lookup returns CDR1 PRHDT and CDR2 FYEKMQ (reference sequence). Trimming removed 4 bases from V and 8 bases from J; junction bases left unmatched: 17. CDR3 amino acids: CASSSPRREGHMYEQFF. As DNA, the CDR3 is TGTGCCAGCAGCTCCCCTCGGAGGGAGGGCCATATGTATGAGCAGTTCTTC.

J is TRBJ2-7 and V is TRBV2, with 11 bases identical to TRBD1. J lost 2 bases, V lost 5 bases, and 5 bases had no gene match. This CDR3 is 15 amino acids long. Per the germline V gene, CDR1 is SNHLY and CDR2 is FYNNEI. Written as DNA, the CDR3 is TGTGCCAGCAGTCCAGAGGGACAGGGGGCCTACGAGCAGTACTTC. Its translation: CASSPEGQGAYEQYF.

The chain joins TRBV11-2 to TRBJ2-3; D assignment may be TRBD1 or TRBD2 (5 bases each). The CDR3 runs to 14 residues. Per the germline V gene, CDR1 is SGHAT and CDR2 is FQNNGV. Trimming removed 0 bases from V and 8 bases from J, with 12 bases in between. The CDR3 loop reads CASSLEARAGTQYF. CDR3 nucleotide sequence: TGTGCCAGCAGCTTAGAGGCCAGGGCGGGTACGCAGTATTTT.

The genes are TRBV13 and TRBJ2-2; TRBD2 matches 7 bases. With 4 bases clipped from V and 9 bases from J, the junction kept 8 bases outside the gene matches. Germline CDR1 PRHDT, CDR2 FYEKMQ (reference sequence). The CDR3 is 14 residues long. The CDR3 bases are TGTGCCAGCAGCTCAGGGCAGCGGGGCCGGGAGCTGTTTTTT. Amino acids: CASSSGQRGRELFF.

V usage is TRBV19 and J usage is TRBJ2-2; TRBD2 aligns across 9 bases. V lost 0 bases and J lost 0; bases outside the gene matches: 5. From germline, CDR1 is LNHDA and CDR2 SQIVND (reference sequence). The CDR3 totals 18 residues. CDR3 coding DNA: TGTGCCAGTAGTATAGACCCTAGCGGGAAAACGAACACCGGGGAGCTGTTTTTT. Amino acids: CASSIDPSGKTNTGELFF.

The J gene is TRBJ1-2, the V gene TRBV5-6; D call uncertain. CDR3 length: 14 residues. Trimming pared 0 bases from V and 0 bases from J, leaving 6 bases between. Germline V gene lookup returns CDR1 SGHDT and CDR2 YYEEEE. This CDR3 is CASSLEGTNYGYTF. As DNA, the CDR3 is TGTGCCAGCAGCTTGGAAGGAACTAACTATGGCTACACCTTC.

This sequence joins TRBV30 and TRBJ1-5; possible D gene TRBD1, 6 bases. Germline CDR1 GTSNPN, CDR2 SVGIG (reference sequence). This CDR3 has 13 amino acids. V lost 0 bases to trimming and J lost 6 bases, with 9 bases between them. The CDR3 loop is CAWSVQGGQPQHF. The CDR3 DNA sequence: TGTGCCTGGAGTGTACAGGGAGGTCAGCCCCAGCATTTT.

This chain uses TRBV6-6 with TRBJ2-1; 8 bases match TRBD1. CDR3 length: 12 amino acids. V was clipped by 6 bases and J by 7 bases; unmatched bases: 2. The V gene's germline CDR1 is MNHNY and CDR2 SVGAGI (reference sequence). The DNA of the CDR3 is TGTGCCAGCAGAAACAGGGGGAATGAGCAGTTCTTC. Amino acids: CASRNRGNEQFF.

The chain combines TRBV28 with TRBJ2-4; a possible D gene is TRBD1 (6 bases). Germline V gene data show CDR1 as MDHEN and CDR2 as SYDVKM. The CDR3 covers 18 residues. V was trimmed by 5 bases and J by 0 bases, leaving 20 bases between them. The CDR3 loop reads CASSVPPTGALAKNIQYF. CDR3 sequence (DNA): TGTGCCAGCAGTGTCCCACCGACAGGCGCCTTAGCCAAAAACATTCAGTACTTC.

The rearrangement links TRBV19 to TRBJ1-1; a possible D gene is TRBD1 (6 bases). V lost 4 bases and J 6 bases, leaving 12 bases between the germline ends. The germline V gene encodes CDR1 LNHDA and CDR2 SQIVND (reference sequence). This CDR3 is 13 amino acids long. CDR3 sequence (DNA): TGTGCCAGTAGTAGAGGGGGAGGGCCTGAAGCTTTCTTT. Translation: CASSRGGGPEAFF.

The V and J genes are TRBV6-1 and TRBJ1-1, with D hard to call. Trimming took 3 bases from V and 1 from J, leaving 15 bases between them. The germline CDR1 and CDR2 sequences are MNHNS and SASEGT. The CDR3 totals 16 residues. The CDR3 sequence: CASSDPSRLTNTEAFF. CDR3 sequence (DNA): TGTGCCAGCAGTGACCCTAGCAGGTTGACGAACACTGAAGCTTTCTTT.

The chain recombines TRBV19 with TRBJ2-2; D ambiguous. The CDR3 totals 13 residues. The germline CDR1 and CDR2 sequences are LNHDA and SQIVND (reference sequence). V lost 6 bases, J lost 5 bases, and 10 bases lay in between. CDR3 loop: CASSEVGTGELFF. The CDR3 coding sequence is TGTGCCAGTAGCGAAGTTGGGACCGGGGAGCTGTTTTTT.

The gene calls are TRBV5-6 and TRBJ1-2; D is possibly TRBD1 (6 bases). The CDR3 length is 13 residues. Germline V lookup: CDR1 SGHDT, CDR2 YYEEEE. V dropped 3 bases and J dropped 9 bases, with 15 bases sitting between them. DNA for the CDR3: TGTGCCAGCAGCTCACAGGGATTAGGGAGCTACACCTTC. Translated: CASSSQGLGSYTF.

The chain joins TRBV27 to TRBJ2-1, with 9 nucleotides matching TRBD1. The V segment lost 5 bases and the J segment 9 bases; nucleotides outside the gene matches: 5. This CDR3 is 13 amino acids long. The V gene's germline CDR1 is MNHEY and CDR2 SMNVEV (reference sequence). The CDR3 bases are TGTGCCAGCAGTGGACAGGGGAAGGGTGAGCAGTTCTTC. This sequence encodes CASSGQGKGEQFF.

The chain has TRBV6-1 and TRBJ1-4, with TRBD1 as a possible D gene (6 bases). Deletions cut 3 bases from V and 7 bases from J, with 12 bases between. This CDR3 comprises 14 residues. Germline CDR1 reads MNHNS; CDR2 reads SASEGT. The CDR3 bases are TGTGCCAGCAGTGACCAGGGGAAGGGTGAAAAACTGTTTTTT. This sequence encodes CASSDQGKGEKLFF.

This chain joins TRBV11-2 and TRBJ1-2, with D hard to call. V lost 1 base and J 7 bases, leaving 7 bases between the germline ends. Germline V gene data show CDR1 as SGHAT and CDR2 as FQNNGV. The CDR3 totals 12 residues. CDR3 DNA sequence: TGTGCCAGCAGCTTAGGTGCCGGTGGCTACACCTTC. It codes for CASSLGAGGYTF.

V usage is TRBV30 and J usage is TRBJ1-5; 10 positions match TRBD1. This CDR3 region has 17 residues. With V trimmed by 1 base and J by 6 bases, 12 bases remained unmatched. The germline V gene encodes CDR1 GTSNPN and CDR2 SVGIG (reference sequence). DNA of the CDR3: TGTGCCTGGAGTGCCGTGCGACAGACAGGGGGCATTCAGCCCCAGCATTTT. Translation: CAWSAVRQTGGIQPQHF.

V usage is TRBV30 and J usage is TRBJ1-4, with D possibly TRBD1 on 5 matching bases. CDR3 length: 13 residues. Looked up from germline, CDR1 is GTSNPN and CDR2 is SVGIG (reference sequence). V dropped 0 bases and J dropped 7 bases, with 9 bases sitting between them. Here the CDR3 DNA reads TGTGCCTGGAGTGTACCGGGGGGTGAAAAACTGTTTTTT. Its translation is CAWSVPGGEKLFF.

The genes are TRBV27 and TRBJ1-2; a possible D gene is TRBD1 (5 bases). Trimming removed 6 bases from V and 2 bases from J, with 19 bases in between. This CDR3 has 16 residues. Germline V gene data show CDR1 as MNHEY and CDR2 as SMNVEV (reference sequence). The DNA of the CDR3 is TGTGCCAGCAGACGACTTTCCGGGACGGTAAACTATGGCTACACCTTC. This gives the protein CASRRLSGTVNYGYTF.

This chain joins TRBV15 and TRBJ2-3; TRBD1 aligns across 10 bases. V lost 1 base, J lost 5 bases, and 9 bases stayed unmatched. Looked up from germline, CDR1 is LNHNV and CDR2 is YYDKDF (reference sequence). This CDR3 has 17 amino acids. The CDR3: CATSRVRAGQGEDTQYF. As DNA, the CDR3 is TGTGCCACCAGCAGAGTGAGGGCAGGACAGGGGGAAGATACGCAGTATTTT.

This chain uses TRBV13 with TRBJ1-2; D is perhaps TRBD1 (6 bases). Trimming took 1 base from V and 7 from J, leaving 10 bases between them. This CDR3 is 13 amino acids long. CDR1 and CDR2 from the germline V gene are PRHDT and FYEKMQ (reference sequence). CDR3 nucleotides: TGTGCCAGCAGCTTAGTTGGGGGGCTTGGCTACACCTTC. Its translation: CASSLVGGLGYTF.

The chain is built from TRBV27 and TRBJ2-3; the D is unclear. The CDR3 has 14 amino acids. From germline, CDR1 is MNHEY and CDR2 SMNVEV (reference sequence). The V gene lost 5 bases and the J gene lost 2 bases, with 11 bases spanning the gap. The CDR3 reads CASSDPPFTDTQYF. Written as DNA, the CDR3 is TGTGCCAGCAGTGATCCCCCCTTCACAGATACGCAGTATTTT.

The V gene is TRBV9, the J gene TRBJ1-1; D perhaps matches TRBD1 (5 bases). V was pared by 3 bases and J by 1 base, with 10 bases between. Germline values: CDR1 SGDLS, CDR2 YYNGEE. The CDR3 length is 14 residues. CDR3 residues: CASSEGQGNTEAFF. The CDR3 DNA is TGTGCCAGCAGCGAGGGCCAGGGGAACACTGAAGCTTTCTTT.

This chain connects TRBV19 to TRBJ2-7; D perhaps matches TRBD2 (6 bases). The ends were cut back, 5 bases at V and 3 bases at J, with 17 bases in the middle. The germline V gene encodes CDR1 LNHDA and CDR2 SQIVND (reference sequence). The CDR3 loop spans 15 amino acids. CDR3 sequence: CASSRLRGSYYEQYF. CDR3 nucleotide sequence: TGTGCCAGTAGTCGCCTCCGGGGGTCTTACTACGAGCAGTACTTC.

The chain uses TRBV6-5 and TRBJ2-1, with a weak D call TRBD1 (7 bases). The germline V gene has CDR1 MNHEY and CDR2 SVGAGI. V gave up 10 bases and J gave up 7 bases, with 20 bases separating them. There are 14 residues in the CDR3. The CDR3 region is CATIRRGLGNEQFF. The DNA for the CDR3 is TGTGCCACGATTAGGAGGGGGCTAGGGAATGAGCAGTTCTTC.